The 3 T cell receptor beta chains presented below share a single source sample, sequenced in a study of cytomegalovirus exposure and HLA in healthy donors. The PCR ran on 60 Vbeta and 13 Jbeta primers. Some clones are missing from TCRdb's copy, which holds only in-frame ones; the method was immunoSEQ multiplex PCR. The sample shows approximately 90,000 clones, roughly 77% of them seen only once. Sequences were obtained from PBMCs. Receptors were obtained from a man aged 35 to 55 in good health and CMV-seronegative.

In its sample, this clone was seen once. The genes are TRBV30 and TRBJ1-2, with D possibly matching TRBD1 (5 bases). CDR3 length: 12 amino acids. Germline V gives CDR1 GTSNPN, CDR2 SVGIG (reference sequence). V was cut by 5 bases and J by 6 bases, with 13 bases left in between. The CDR3 sequence: CAWLGPADGYTF. The CDR3 nucleotides are TGTGCCTGGTTGGGGCCCGCGGATGGCTACACCTTC.

This sequence joins TRBV5-6 and TRBJ1-2; 10 nucleotides match TRBD1. The CDR3 spans 14 residues. Germline V gene sequence: CDR1 SGHDT, CDR2 YYEEEE. V lost 4 bases, J lost 3 bases, and 3 bases stayed unmatched. The CDR3 loop reads CASSPGQGYYGYTF. In DNA, the CDR3 is TGTGCCAGCAGCCCGGGACAGGGGTACTATGGCTACACCTTC.

The J gene is TRBJ1-2, the V gene TRBV30, with D possibly being TRBD1 (6 bases). CDR1 is GTSNPN, CDR2 SVGIG, per germline (reference sequence). CDR3 length: 10 amino acids. The CDR3 protein is CAGAASGYTF. CDR3 DNA: TGTGCGGGGGCAGCGTCTGGCTACACCTTC.